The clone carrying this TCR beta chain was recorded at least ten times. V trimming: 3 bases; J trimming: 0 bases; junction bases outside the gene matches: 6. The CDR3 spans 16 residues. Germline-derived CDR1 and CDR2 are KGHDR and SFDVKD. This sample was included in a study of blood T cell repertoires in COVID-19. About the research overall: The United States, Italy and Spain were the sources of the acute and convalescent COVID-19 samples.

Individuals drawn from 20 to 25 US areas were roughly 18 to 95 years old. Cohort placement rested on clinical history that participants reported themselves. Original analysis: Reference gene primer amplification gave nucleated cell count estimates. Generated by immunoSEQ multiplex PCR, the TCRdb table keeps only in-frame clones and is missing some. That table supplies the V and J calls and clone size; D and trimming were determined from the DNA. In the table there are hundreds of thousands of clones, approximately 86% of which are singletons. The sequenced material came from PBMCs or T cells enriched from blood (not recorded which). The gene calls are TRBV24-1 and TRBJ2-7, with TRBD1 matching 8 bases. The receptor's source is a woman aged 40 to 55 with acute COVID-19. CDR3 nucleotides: TGTGCCACCAGTGATCTCTTACAGGGGGTCTCCTACGAGCAGTACTTC. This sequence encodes CATSDLLQGVSYEQYF.